The clone carrying this TCR beta chain was seen a handful of times. This record comes from a study of blood T cell repertoires in COVID-19. Study-level information: From T cells, B-cell-depleted T cells, or PBMCs came the material, which was cDNA or gDNA.

In the source study's methods: Estimated nucleated cell counts came from reference gene primer amplification. Sequencing used immunoSEQ multiplex PCR; TCRdb keeps in-frame clones, though not all of them. That table furnishes V, J and clone size, whereas the DNA furnished D and trimming. The sample gives fewer than 250,000 clones, approximately 82% of which show up once; roughly 8% is in the top ten. Trimming took 5 bases from V and 8 from J, leaving 18 bases between them. This CDR3 has 15 residues. The germline CDR1 and CDR2 sequences are SGHAT and FQDESV (reference sequence). The receptor was isolated from a woman aged 50 to 60 with acute or convalescent COVID-19. The sample comprised peripheral blood. This chain uses TRBV11-1 with TRBJ1-4, with a weak D call TRBD1 (5 bases). The CDR3 protein is CASSPERAGSEKLFF. CDR3 bases: TGTGCCAGCAGCCCCGAGCGGGCAGGGAGCGAAAAACTGTTTTTT.